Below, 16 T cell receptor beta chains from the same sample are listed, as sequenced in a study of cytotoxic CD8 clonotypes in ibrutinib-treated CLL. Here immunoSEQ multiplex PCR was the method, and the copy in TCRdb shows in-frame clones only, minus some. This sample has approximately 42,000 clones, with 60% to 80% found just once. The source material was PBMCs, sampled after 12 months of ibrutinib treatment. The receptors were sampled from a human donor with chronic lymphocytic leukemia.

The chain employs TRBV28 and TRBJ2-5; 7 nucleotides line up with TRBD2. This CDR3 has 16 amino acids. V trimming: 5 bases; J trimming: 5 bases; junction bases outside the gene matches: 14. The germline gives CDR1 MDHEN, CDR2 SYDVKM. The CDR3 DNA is TGTGCCAGCAGTCCCCTGGTATTAGCGGGCGAGGAGACCCAGTACTTC. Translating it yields CASSPLVLAGEETQYF.

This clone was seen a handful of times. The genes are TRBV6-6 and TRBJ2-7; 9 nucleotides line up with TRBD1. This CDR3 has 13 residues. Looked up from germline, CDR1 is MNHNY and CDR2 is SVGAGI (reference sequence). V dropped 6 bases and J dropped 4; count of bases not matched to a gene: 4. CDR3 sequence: CASRRDREYEQYF. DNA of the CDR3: TGTGCCAGCAGAAGGGACAGGGAGTACGAGCAGTACTTC.

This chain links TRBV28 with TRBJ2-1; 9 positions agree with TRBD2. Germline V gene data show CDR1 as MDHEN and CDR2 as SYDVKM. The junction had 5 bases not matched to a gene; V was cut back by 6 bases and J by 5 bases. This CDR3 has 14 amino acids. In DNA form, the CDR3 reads TGTGCCAGCAGGGATAGCGGGAGCCACAATGAGCAGTTCTTC. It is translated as CASRDSGSHNEQFF.

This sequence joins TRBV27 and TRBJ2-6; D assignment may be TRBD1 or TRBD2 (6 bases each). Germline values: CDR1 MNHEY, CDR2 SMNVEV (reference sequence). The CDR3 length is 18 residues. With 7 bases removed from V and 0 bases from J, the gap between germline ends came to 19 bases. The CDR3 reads CASKLGGRGFSGANVLTF. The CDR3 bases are TGTGCCAGCAAACTCGGGGGCAGGGGATTCTCTGGGGCCAACGTCCTGACTTTC.

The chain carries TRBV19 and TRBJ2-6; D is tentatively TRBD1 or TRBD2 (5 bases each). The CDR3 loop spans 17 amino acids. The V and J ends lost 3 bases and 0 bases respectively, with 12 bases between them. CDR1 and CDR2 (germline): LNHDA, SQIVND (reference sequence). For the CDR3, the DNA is TGTGCCAGTAGTATTGGGGGTGTGGGCTCTGGGGCCAACGTCCTGACTTTC. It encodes CASSIGGVGSGANVLTF.

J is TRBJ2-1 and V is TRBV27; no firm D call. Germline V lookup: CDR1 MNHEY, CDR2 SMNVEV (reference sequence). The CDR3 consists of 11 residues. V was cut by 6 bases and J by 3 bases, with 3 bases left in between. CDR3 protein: CASRHYNEQFF. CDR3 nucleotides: TGTGCCAGCAGGCACTACAATGAGCAGTTCTTC.

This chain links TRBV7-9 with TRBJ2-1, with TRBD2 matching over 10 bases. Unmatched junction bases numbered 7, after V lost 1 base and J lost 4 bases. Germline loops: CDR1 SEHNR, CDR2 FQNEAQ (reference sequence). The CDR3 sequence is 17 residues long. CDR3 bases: TGTGCCAGCAGCTTAGACCGACTAGCGGGCCAATACAATGAGCAGTTCTTC. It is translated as CASSLDRLAGQYNEQFF.

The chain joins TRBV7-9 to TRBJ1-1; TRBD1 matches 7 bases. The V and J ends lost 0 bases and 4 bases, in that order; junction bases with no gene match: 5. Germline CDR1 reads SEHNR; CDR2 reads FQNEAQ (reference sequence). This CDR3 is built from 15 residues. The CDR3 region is CASSLAGGVSTEAFF. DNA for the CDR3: TGTGCCAGCAGCTTAGCAGGGGGCGTAAGCACTGAAGCTTTCTTT.

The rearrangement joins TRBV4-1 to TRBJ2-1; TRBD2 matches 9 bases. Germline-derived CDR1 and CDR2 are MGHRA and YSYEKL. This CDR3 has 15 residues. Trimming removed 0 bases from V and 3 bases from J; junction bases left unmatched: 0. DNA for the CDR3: TGCGCCAGCAGCCAAGATAGCGGGAGCTACAATGAGCAGTTCTTC. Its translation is CASSQDSGSYNEQFF.

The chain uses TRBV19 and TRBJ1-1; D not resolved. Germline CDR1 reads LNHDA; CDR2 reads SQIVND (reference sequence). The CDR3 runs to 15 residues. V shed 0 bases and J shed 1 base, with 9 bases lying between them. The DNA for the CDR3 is TGTGCCAGTAGTATAGATAGTTCGCGGAACACTGAAGCTTTCTTT. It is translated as CASSIDSSRNTEAFF.

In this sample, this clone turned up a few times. The DNA of the CDR3 is TGTGCCTGGAGTCCAAAAGCTGGAAACACCATATATTTT. Its protein product is CAWSPKAGNTIYF. V and J are TRBV30 and TRBJ1-3; the D is unclear. Germline assignment: CDR1 GTSNPN and CDR2 SVGIG (reference sequence). The CDR3 runs to 13 residues. Between the trimmed V and J ends, which lost 2 bases and 2 bases, there was a span of 7 bases. The full variable domain, its missing parts supplied by reference TRBV30 and TRBJ1-3, is SQTIHQWPATLVQPVGSPLSLECTVEGTSNPNLYWYRQAAGRGLQLLFYSVGIGQISSEVPQNLSASRPQDRQFILSSKKLLLSDSGFYLCAWSPKAGNTIYFGEGSWLTVV.

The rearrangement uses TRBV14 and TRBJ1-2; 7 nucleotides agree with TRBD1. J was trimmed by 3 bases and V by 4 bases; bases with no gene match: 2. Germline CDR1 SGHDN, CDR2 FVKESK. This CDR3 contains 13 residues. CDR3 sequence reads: CASSLGQDYGYTF. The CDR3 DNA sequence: TGTGCCAGCAGCCTAGGACAGGACTATGGCTACACCTTC. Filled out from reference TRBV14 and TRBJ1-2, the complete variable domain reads EAGVTQFPSHSVIEKGQTVTLRCDPISGHDNLYWYRRVMGKEIKFLLHFVKESKQDESGMPNNRFLAERTGGTYSTLKVQPAELEDSGVYFCASSLGQDYGYTFGSGTRLTVV.

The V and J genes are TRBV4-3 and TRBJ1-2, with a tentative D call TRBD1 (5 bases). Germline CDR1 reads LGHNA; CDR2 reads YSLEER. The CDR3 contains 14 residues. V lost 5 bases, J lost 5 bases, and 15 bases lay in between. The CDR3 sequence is CASSKLTAKYGYTF. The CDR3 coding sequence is TGCGCCAGCAGCAAATTGACAGCAAAATATGGCTACACCTTC.

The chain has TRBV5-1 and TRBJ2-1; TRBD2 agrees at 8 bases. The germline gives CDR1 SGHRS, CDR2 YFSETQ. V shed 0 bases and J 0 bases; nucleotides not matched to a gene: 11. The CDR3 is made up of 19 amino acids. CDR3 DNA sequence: TGCGCCAGCAGCTTGGAGGCTAGCGGGTACCTCAGCTCCTACAATGAGCAGTTCTTC. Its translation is CASSLEASGYLSSYNEQFF.

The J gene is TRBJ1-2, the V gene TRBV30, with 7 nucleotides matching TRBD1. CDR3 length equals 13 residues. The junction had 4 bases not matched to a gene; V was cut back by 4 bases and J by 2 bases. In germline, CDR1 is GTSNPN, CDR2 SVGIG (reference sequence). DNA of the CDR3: TGTGCCTGGAAAGGGGGCGAGAACTATGGCTACACCTTC. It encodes CAWKGGENYGYTF.

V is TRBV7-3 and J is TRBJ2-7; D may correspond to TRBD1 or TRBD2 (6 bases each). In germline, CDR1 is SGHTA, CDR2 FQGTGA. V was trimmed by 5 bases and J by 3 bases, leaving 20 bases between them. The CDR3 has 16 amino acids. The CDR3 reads CASSPRGDASGYEQYF. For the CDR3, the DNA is TGTGCCAGCAGCCCGAGGGGGGACGCTTCTGGCTACGAGCAGTACTTC.